These 16 T cell receptor beta chains originate from one sample sequenced in a study of naive and memory T cell subsets. Findings and caveats of the study: Especially in CD8 cells, naive repertoires contained a few larger clonotypes, possibly CD45RA-re-expressing memory cells.

Two oligonucleotides, mixed equimolar, formed the beta constant-region primer covering TRBC1 and TRBC2. Ligated cDNA was amplified by four rounds of PCR with nested alpha and beta constant-region primers and SP2. TCRdb reanalysed the UMI-ligation and nested PCR reads using MiXCR and keeps one entry per CDR3 protein. The sample contains 85,000 to 130,000 distinct CDR3 sequences, roughly 15% of which appear only once. Their antigens remain unidentified. Sequencing used naive CD8+ T cells from blood. Every receptor here comes from a human donor in good health.

The table lists this clonotype with many counts. This chain joins TRBV4-3 and TRBJ1-2, with 8 bases fitting TRBD1. The ends lost 2 bases at V and 10 bases at J; junction bases unmatched: 15. The CDR3 is 16 residues long. Looked up from germline, CDR1 is LGHNA and CDR2 is YSLEER. Written as DNA, the CDR3 is TGCGCCAGCAGCCAAACAAAAGACAGGGGCCCGCAAGCCTACACCTTC. This encodes CASSQTKDRGPQAYTF.

V and J are TRBV12-3 or TRBV12-4 and TRBJ1-1, with D perhaps matching TRBD1 (5 bases). The CDR3 contains 14 residues. V was trimmed by 3 bases and J by 1 base, leaving 9 bases between them. The CDR3: CASSLGPRNTEAFF. In DNA, the CDR3 is TGTGCCAGCAGTTTGGGACCGAGGAACACTGAAGCTTTCTTT.

This clonotype occurred many times. The rearrangement uses TRBV5-1 and TRBJ1-1, with 7 bases identical to TRBD1. This CDR3 has 11 residues. Germline CDR1 reads SGHRS; CDR2 reads YFSETQ. The junction had 2 bases not matched to a gene; V was cut back by 0 bases and J by 12 bases. Here the CDR3 reads CASSLEGASFF. CDR3 coding DNA: TGCGCCAGCAGCTTGGAGGGGGCGTCTTTCTTT.

This clonotype turned up a few times. The rearrangement joins TRBV4-3 to TRBJ1-1, with 9 bases aligning to TRBD1. Germline CDR1 and CDR2: LGHNA and YSLEER. J lost 6 bases, V lost 4 bases, and 9 bases had no gene match. The CDR3 spans 15 residues. CDR3 nucleotides: TGCGCCAGCAGCCGACGGGACAGGGAGTTTCCTGAAGCTTTCTTT. Protein: CASSRRDREFPEAFF.

This clonotype was seen repeatedly, ten times or more. V usage is TRBV10-3 and J usage is TRBJ2-7, with D hard to call. This CDR3 region has 12 residues. Germline-derived CDR1 and CDR2 are ENHRY and SYGVKD. Between the trimmed V and J ends, which lost 10 bases and 6 bases, there was a span of 16 bases. This CDR3 reads CASGPEAGEQYF. In DNA, the CDR3 is TGTGCCAGTGGACCCGAGGCCGGCGAGCAGTACTTC.

V and J are TRBV14 and TRBJ2-7; D assignment may be TRBD1 or TRBD2 (6 bases each). CDR1 and CDR2 from the germline V gene are SGHDN and FVKESK. V lost 0 bases, J lost 4 bases, and 16 bases lay in between. The CDR3 extends over 16 amino acids. CDR3 DNA sequence: TGTGCCAGCAGCCAAGAAGGTGGAGGGGGTGTTTACGAGCAGTACTTC. Residues: CASSQEGGGGVYEQYF.

This chain uses TRBV19 with TRBJ2-7, with D unresolved. Germline CDR1 is LNHDA and CDR2 is SQIVND (reference sequence). The V and J ends lost 6 bases and 0 bases respectively, with 6 bases between them. The CDR3 sequence is 12 residues long. CDR3 region: CASSGNSYEQYF. CDR3 DNA sequence: TGTGCCAGTAGCGGAAACTCCTACGAGCAGTACTTC.

The rearrangement uses TRBV2 and TRBJ2-2; D remains unclear. This CDR3 comprises 13 residues. The V gene lost 6 bases and the J gene lost 4 bases, with 9 bases spanning the gap. Germline loops: CDR1 SNHLY, CDR2 FYNNEI. Here the CDR3 DNA reads TGTGCCAGCAGAGGGTCGGGCACCGGGGAGCTGTTTTTT. The encoded protein is CASRGSGTGELFF.

This chain links TRBV6-2 or TRBV6-3 with TRBJ2-4, with D possibly matching TRBD1 (6 bases). From germline, CDR1 is MNHEY and CDR2 SVGEGT. Trimming shortened V by 6 bases and J by 3 bases, and 18 bases separated the two germline ends. The CDR3 is made up of 16 amino acids. The CDR3 sequence: CASSTPTGIGKNIQYF. CDR3 DNA: TGTGCCAGCAGCACTCCAACAGGGATAGGCAAAAACATTCAGTACTTC.

The chain recombines TRBV30 with TRBJ2-3; 7 bases align to TRBD1. CDR3 size: 15 residues. In germline, CDR1 is GTSNPN, CDR2 SVGIG (reference sequence). V trimming: 3 bases; J trimming: 0 bases; junction bases outside the gene matches: 6. For the CDR3, the DNA is TGTGCCTGGAGACTCGGGACAGTTAGCACAGATACGCAGTATTTT. This codes for CAWRLGTVSTDTQYF.

This clonotype was detected many times. The V gene is TRBV6-5, the J gene TRBJ2-7, with D possibly called TRBD1 or TRBD2 (5 bases each). The CDR3 has 14 residues. CDR1 and CDR2 from the germline V gene are MNHEY and SVGAGI. Deletions cut 2 bases from V and 3 bases from J, with 11 bases between. The CDR3 DNA follows: TGTGCCAGCAGTTACGGGGGTGGAGACTACGAGCAGTACTTC. This codes for CASSYGGGDYEQYF.

At least ten counts were recorded for this clonotype. This chain uses TRBV4-3 with TRBJ2-7; D remains ambiguous. Germline V lookup: CDR1 LGHNA, CDR2 YSLEER. Trimming cost V 2 bases and J 2 bases, with 7 bases left between them. The CDR3 is 13 residues long. The CDR3 region is CASSQTATYEQYF. The CDR3 nucleotides are TGCGCCAGCAGCCAAACTGCAACCTACGAGCAGTACTTC.

This clonotype was seen a few times. This rearrangement joins TRBV10-3 to TRBJ2-3, with D perhaps TRBD1 or TRBD2 (5 bases each). Germline V gives CDR1 ENHRY, CDR2 SYGVKD. The CDR3 totals 17 residues. Between the trimmed V and J ends, which lost 3 bases and 2 bases, there was a span of 18 bases. CDR3: CAISDPRGADFTDTQYF. CDR3 nucleotide sequence: TGTGCCATCAGTGACCCCCGAGGGGCCGACTTCACAGATACGCAGTATTTT.

With respect to this clonotype: The junction differs from germline at one of its ends, possibly a read error. This chain uses TRBV7-7 with TRBJ2-3, with D perhaps matching TRBD1 (5 bases). CDR1 and CDR2 (germline): SSHAT, FNYEAQ (reference sequence). The CDR3 loop spans 16 amino acids. CDR3 region: CASSPLGAESTDTQYF. CDR3 coding DNA: TGTGCTAGCAGCCCGCTAGGGGCGGAAAGCACAGATACGCAGTATTTT.

V is TRBV12-5 and J is TRBJ2-7; 10 bases map to TRBD1. Germline V gives CDR1 LGHNT, CDR2 FRNRAP. J lost 2 bases, V lost 6 bases, and 4 bases had no gene match. The CDR3 extends over 14 amino acids. CDR3 sequence reads: CASGHGQGAYEQYF. The CDR3 region has the DNA TGTGCTAGTGGCCACGGACAGGGGGCCTACGAGCAGTACTTC.

The table lists this clonotype with a few counts. Since a much larger clone is just one base distant, this may be a read error. The V gene is TRBV6-5, the J gene TRBJ2-5; 13 bases match TRBD2. V was pared by 6 bases and J by 3 bases, with 4 bases of the junction left unmatched. Germline V CDR1 and CDR2: MNHEY, SVGAGI. The CDR3 runs 15 residues. The CDR3 DNA reads as TGTGCCAGCAGCTTCGGACTAGCGGGAGAAGAGACCCAGTACTTC. Its translation: CASSFGLAGEETQYF.